This entry features one T cell receptor (beta chain) sequence. Its antigen is not yet known. Qualities for individual bases were not recorded, and no much larger clone is one base off. These data belong to a study of blood T cell repertoires in COVID-19 (dated by TCRdb to 2019 to 2021). Broadly, across the study: Collaborator samples came from the United States, Italy and Spain and covered acute and convalescent phases of COVID-19. The sample metadata nearly always contained a de-identified subject ID, COVID-19 status, age in years and sex. The repertoires were released in a freely available public database meant as a resource for research on the immune response to SARS-CoV-2. Deeply sampled blood TCRbeta repertoires from subjects exposed to, actively infected with, or recovered from COVID-19 were included in the dataset. Samples were obtained from the ongoing ImmuneRACE study (first 160 participants) and from 1,254 subjects provided by 6 global collaborators. The material from the prospective study consisted of cDNA or gDNA derived from T cells, B-cell-depleted T cells, or PBMCs. HLA class I and class II types, where available, came from metadata supplied by the sample provider rather than from assay-based typing. Study-level results and caveats: Clinical and demographic metadata were provided uncurated, with the amount varying by source and participant.

TCRbeta CDR3 regions were amplified from genomic DNA by means of the immunoSEQ Assay, a bias-controlled multiplex PCR. The original pipeline was this. Nucleated cell counts per sample were estimated from amplification of reference gene primers within the assay. To quantify the absolute abundance of each unique TCRbeta CDR3 rearrangement, sequence reads were collapsed and filtered. For each sample, productive Simpson clonality was calculated by taking the square root of Simpson's diversity index across productive rearrangements. The clones in this table, taken by TCRdb from immuneACCESS, are in-frame only. Not every clone is retained; where verified, under half of the shortfall comes from an unresolved V gene, and the cause of the rest is unknown. That table supplies the V and J calls and clone size; D and trimming were determined from the DNA. The sample table holds some 110,000 clones, of which 86% were seen once. About 7.4% of the sample goes to the ten largest clones.

A second Seattle source provided samples from volunteer blood donors who had recovered from COVID-19. Each collaborating institution followed its own protocols to collect whole blood in K2EDTA tubes. For TCRbeta analysis, collaborator samples were shipped as frozen whole blood, as isolated PBMCs, or as DNA extracted from either sample type. The CDR3, from cysteine to phenylalanine, totals 17 residues. Left in the record is the CDR3 DNA by itself, 51 bases read in frame from the first base. V and J are trimmed by 4 bases and 2 bases, and the gene matches miss 8 bases of the junction. From the germline V gene, CDR1 is MGHRA and CDR2 is YSYEKL.

The sequencing sample was made of peripheral blood. The rearrangement joined TRBV4-1 to TRBJ2-2; the junction holds 9 bases that match TRBD2. This TCR was recovered from a man between 65 and 79 years old who had recovered from COVID-19. The DNA is as follows: TGCGCCAGCAGCCCTCTCGGGCGGGGGGGCAACACCGGGGAGCTGTTTTTT. Its amino acids are CASSPLGRGGNTGELFF.